The 23 T cell receptor beta chains reported below all come from one sample, sequenced in a study of shared clonotypes between healthy human individuals (dated by TCRdb to 2020 to 2021). The library was generated by the immunoSEQ multiplex PCR assay. TCRdb stores this immuneACCESS table with in-frame sequences only. Part of the clones is absent; in the studies checked, under half of the shortfall reflects unresolved V genes, and no reason is known for the rest. The sample table lists more than 2 million clones, 85% to 95% of them with a count of one. The leading ten clones occupy 0.1% to 0.15% of the sample. Source material: naive CD4+ T cells sorted from blood. The cell subset or site tag for this specimen amounts to: CD45RA+ positively selected. The receptors stem from a man between 18 and 35 years old in good health.

The chain employs TRBV7-2 and TRBJ1-2; 7 nucleotides agree with TRBD1. Germline CDR1 and CDR2: SGHTA and FQGNSA. J gave up 8 bases and V 1 base, and 7 bases lay outside the gene matches. This CDR3 contains 14 residues. The DNA for the CDR3 is TGTGCCAGCAGCTTAGGAACAGGGGTGAACGGCTACACCTTC. Translated: CASSLGTGVNGYTF.

In this sample, this clone turned up a few times. The CDR3 DNA is TGTGCCAGCAGCCCAGAGGGGAGTAGCACAGATACGCAGTATTTT. This gives the protein CASSPEGSSTDTQYF. The V and J genes are TRBV7-2 and TRBJ2-3; D may match TRBD1 or TRBD2 (5 bases each). The V end lost 5 bases, the J end lost 0 bases, and 12 bases lay between the germline ends. This CDR3 region has 15 residues. Looked up from germline, CDR1 is SGHTA and CDR2 is FQGNSA.

This clone was counted at least ten times. This CDR3 is also generated by other DNA sequences in the sample. V gene TRBV29-1 combines with J gene TRBJ1-1; D is undetermined. This CDR3 comprises 12 residues. V lost 4 bases and J 3 bases, leaving 9 bases between the germline ends. Germline values: CDR1 SQVTM, CDR2 ANQGSEA. The DNA for the CDR3 is TGCAGCGTTGCGTCGACCTACACTGAAGCTTTCTTT. Translated: CSVASTYTEAFF.

The chain couples TRBV2 to TRBJ2-7, with 13 bases lining up with TRBD2. The CDR3 sequence is 13 residues long. Germline lookup yields CDR1 SNHLY and CDR2 FYNNEI. The V gene end was trimmed by 8 bases and the J gene end by 6 bases; junction bases not matched to a gene: 4. CDR3: CASRTSGGSEQYF. CDR3 coding DNA: TGTGCCAGCCGGACTAGCGGGGGTAGCGAGCAGTACTTC.

The rearrangement links TRBV30 to TRBJ2-5; D is unclear. The germline gives CDR1 GTSNPN, CDR2 SVGIG (reference sequence). Deletions cut 2 bases from V and 0 bases from J, with 7 bases between. The CDR3 sequence is 13 residues long. CDR3 region: CAWSLNYQETQYF. In DNA, the CDR3 is TGTGCCTGGAGTTTGAACTACCAAGAGACCCAGTACTTC.

V and J are TRBV30 and TRBJ2-1; 8 nucleotides agree with TRBD1. V lost 2 bases and J lost 4; bases outside the gene matches: 7. The germline CDR1 and CDR2 sequences are GTSNPN and SVGIG (reference sequence). CDR3 length: 15 residues. This CDR3 reads CAWSPDRALYNEQFF. CDR3 DNA sequence: TGTGCCTGGAGTCCGGACAGGGCCCTATACAATGAGCAGTTCTTC. Combining the CDR3 with reference TRBV30 and TRBJ2-1 gives the whole variable domain SQTIHQWPATLVQPVGSPLSLECTVEGTSNPNLYWYRQAAGRGLQLLFYSVGIGQISSEVPQNLSASRPQDRQFILSSKKLLLSDSGFYLCAWSPDRALYNEQFFGPGTRLTVL.

The J gene is TRBJ2-7, the V gene TRBV5-1; TRBD2 aligns across 7 bases. The CDR3 is made up of 14 amino acids. From germline, CDR1 is SGHRS and CDR2 YFSETQ. Trimming took 2 bases from V and 3 from J; bases not matched to a gene: 5. The CDR3 DNA sequence: TGCGCCAGCAGCTTCCAAGGGGAGGGCTACGAGCAGTACTTC. Amino acids: CASSFQGEGYEQYF.

The rearrangement uses TRBV10-3 and TRBJ2-5, with 9 bases aligning to TRBD1. The trim removed 6 bases at V and 4 bases at J, leaving 3 bases unmatched. Looked up from germline, CDR1 is ENHRY and CDR2 is SYGVKD. This CDR3 contains 13 residues. The CDR3 here is CAISVDRGETQYF. DNA for the CDR3: TGTGCCATCAGCGTGGACAGGGGAGAGACCCAGTACTTC.

The genes are TRBV27 and TRBJ2-7, with TRBD2 identical over 9 bases. This CDR3 contains 15 residues. Germline CDR1 and CDR2: MNHEY and SMNVEV (reference sequence). V lost 3 bases, J lost 4 bases, and 7 bases stayed unmatched. The CDR3 coding sequence is TGTGCCAGCAGTTTCTCCTCTAGCGGGGTGTACGAGCAGTACTTC. Protein sequence: CASSFSSSGVYEQYF.

The chain has TRBV6-5 and TRBJ1-2; weak D call: TRBD1 (6 bases). Germline V lookup: CDR1 MNHEY, CDR2 SVGAGI. Trimming took 6 bases from V and 6 from J, leaving 14 bases between them. The CDR3 is 13 amino acids. CDR3 coding DNA: TGTGCCAGCAGCCAGCTCTACAGGGATGGCTACACCTTC. It codes for CASSQLYRDGYTF.

The J gene is TRBJ2-1, the V gene TRBV18, with D uncertain. Germline lookup yields CDR1 KGHSH and CDR2 LQKENI. V shed 2 bases and J shed 5 bases, with 13 bases lying between them. The CDR3 is 15 amino acids. In DNA, the CDR3 is TGTGCCAGCTCACCAGATAAAGGGTCTAACAATGAGCAGTTCTTC. Its translation: CASSPDKGSNNEQFF. Using reference TRBV18 and TRBJ2-1 for the parts outside the CDR3, the full variable domain is NAGVMQNPRHLVRRRGQEARLRCSPMKGHSHVYWYRQLPEEGLKFMVYLQKENIIDESGMPKERFSAEFPKEGPSILRIQQVVRGDSAAYFCASSPDKGSNNEQFFGPGTRLTVL.

V is TRBV5-1 and J is TRBJ2-1; no reliable D call. Germline CDR1 is SGHRS and CDR2 is YFSETQ. Between the trimmed V and J ends, which lost 3 bases and 5 bases, there was a span of 18 bases. The CDR3 contains 16 residues. CDR3 loop: CASSSPPGLPNNEQFF. The DNA for the CDR3 is TGCGCCAGCAGCTCCCCGCCAGGCCTTCCTAACAATGAGCAGTTCTTC.

The chain links TRBV5-1 to TRBJ2-7; perhaps TRBD2 as D (6 bases). The CDR3 is 16 amino acids. The V end lost 5 bases, the J end lost 0 bases, and 18 bases lay between the germline ends. Germline V gene data show CDR1 as SGHRS and CDR2 as YFSETQ. The CDR3 DNA follows: TGCGCCAGCAGTCCCTACCTCGCGGGACCCTCCTACGAGCAGTACTTC. This encodes CASSPYLAGPSYEQYF. Full variable domain (rest looked up from reference TRBV5-1 and TRBJ2-7): KAGVTQTPRYLIKTRGQQVTLSCSPISGHRSVSWYQQTPGQGLQFLFEYFSETQRNKGNFPGRFSGRQFSNSRSEMNVSTLELGDSALYLCASSPYLAGPSYEQYFGPGTRLTVT.

This rearrangement joins TRBV7-2 to TRBJ2-3; no firm D call. This CDR3 has 14 amino acids. Trimming took off 1 base at V and 2 bases at J, with 7 bases between the two ends. In germline, CDR1 is SGHTA, CDR2 FQGNSA. CDR3 residues: CASSLELLTDTQYF. The CDR3, as DNA: TGTGCCAGCAGCTTAGAACTCCTCACAGATACGCAGTATTTT.

This clone has only one observation. This chain connects TRBV2 to TRBJ2-3; 7 bases align to TRBD1. Germline V gene sequence: CDR1 SNHLY, CDR2 FYNNEI. The junction had 10 bases not matched to a gene; V was cut back by 9 bases and J by 1 base. The CDR3 spans 15 residues. In nucleotides, the CDR3 is TGTGCCAGTCGACAGGGAACCCTGGGCACAGATACGCAGTATTTT. Translated, it gives CASRQGTLGTDTQYF. Looking up the rest from reference TRBV2 and TRBJ2-3 gives the full variable domain: EPEVTQTPSHQVTQMGQEVILRCVPISNHLYFYWYRQILGQKVEFLVSFYNNEISEKSEIFDDQFSVERPDGSNFTLKIRSTKLEDSAMYFCASRQGTLGTDTQYFGPGTRLTVL.

This chain uses TRBV27 with TRBJ2-1; TRBD2 agrees at 10 bases. The trim removed 5 bases at V and 6 bases at J, leaving 7 bases unmatched. In germline, CDR1 is MNHEY, CDR2 SMNVEV (reference sequence). CDR3 length: 15 residues. In nucleotides, the CDR3 is TGTGCCAGCAGTCAAAGCGGGAGGGCGGGCAATGAGCAGTTCTTC. It specifies CASSQSGRAGNEQFF.

The genes are TRBV6-1 and TRBJ1-5, with a weak D call TRBD1 (6 bases). The CDR3 has 15 amino acids. Germline V gene lookup returns CDR1 MNHNS and CDR2 SASEGT. V gave up 2 bases and J gave up 2 bases, with 10 bases separating them. The CDR3 reads CASSETWTGNQPQHF. CDR3 in DNA: TGTGCCAGCAGTGAAACGTGGACAGGCAATCAGCCCCAGCATTTT.

The chain employs TRBV5-6 and TRBJ2-7; D is ambiguous. Per germline, CDR1 SGHDT and CDR2 YYEEEE. The CDR3 covers 12 residues. Trimming stripped 3 bases from V and 7 bases from J, with 11 bases between. The DNA of the CDR3 is TGTGCCAGCAGCTGGACCCGGGTTGAGCAGTACTTC. This translates into CASSWTRVEQYF.

V is TRBV5-1 and J is TRBJ1-2, with 7 bases fitting TRBD1. CDR3 length equals 16 residues. V lost 4 bases and J lost 4; bases outside the gene matches: 13. Germline V gene lookup returns CDR1 SGHRS and CDR2 YFSETQ. The CDR3 sequence: CASSGTGVKDFYGYTF. CDR3 in DNA: TGCGCCAGCAGCGGAACAGGGGTTAAGGATTTCTATGGCTACACCTTC.

This sequence joins TRBV14 and TRBJ2-2; no reliable D call. This CDR3 contains 13 residues. CDR1 and CDR2 (germline): SGHDN, FVKESK. V dropped 5 bases and J dropped 1 base, with 5 bases sitting between them. The CDR3 sequence: CASSRQNTGELFF. The CDR3 bases are TGTGCCAGCAGCAGGCAGAACACCGGGGAGCTGTTTTTT.

J is TRBJ1-4 and V is TRBV7-8; D not resolved. Germline assignment: CDR1 SGHVS and CDR2 FQNEAQ. This CDR3 spans 16 amino acids. The V end was cut by 4 bases, the J end by 0 bases, with 12 bases between. In DNA, the CDR3 is TGTGCCAGCAGCTCAAAGACATTAGCAACTAATGAAAAACTGTTTTTT. It is translated as CASSSKTLATNEKLFF.

The rearrangement joins TRBV29-1 to TRBJ2-7, with 7 bases matching TRBD1. The CDR3 consists of 11 residues. Germline CDR1 and CDR2: SQVTM and ANQGSEA. V lost 7 bases to trimming and J lost 5 bases; unmatched junction nucleotides: 5. The CDR3 DNA follows: TGCAGCGGGGGACAGATCCACGAGCAGTACTTC. It encodes CSGGQIHEQYF.

V usage is TRBV5-1 and J usage is TRBJ2-1, with TRBD2 as a possible D gene (5 bases). V lost 4 bases to trimming and J lost 0 bases, with 14 bases between them. Germline V CDR1 and CDR2: SGHRS, YFSETQ. The CDR3 extends over 16 amino acids. CDR3 amino acids: CASSLSRVDSYNEQFF. In DNA, the CDR3 is TGCGCCAGCAGCCTATCGCGGGTTGACTCCTACAATGAGCAGTTCTTC. Variable domain in full (rest from reference TRBV5-1 and TRBJ2-1): KAGVTQTPRYLIKTRGQQVTLSCSPISGHRSVSWYQQTPGQGLQFLFEYFSETQRNKGNFPGRFSGRQFSNSRSEMNVSTLELGDSALYLCASSLSRVDSYNEQFFGPGTRLTVL.